These 20 T cell receptor beta chains came from one sample sequenced in a study of T cells after yellow fever vaccination. TCRdb reanalysed the 5' RACE reads using MiXCR and keeps one entry per CDR3 protein. The table lists 150,000 to 200,000 distinct CDR3 sequences, 11% of them singletons, with 36% in the top ten. The source was CD8+ T cells sorted from PBMCs, collected 15 days after the yellow fever booster vaccination. These receptors came from a man between 18 and 29 years old who received the YFV17D yellow fever vaccine.

The chain links TRBV11-2 to TRBJ1-1; no definite D call. CDR1 is SGHAT, CDR2 FQNNGV, per germline. The CDR3 sequence is 14 residues long. V shed 4 bases and J shed 8 bases, with 17 bases lying between them. The CDR3 DNA follows: TGTGCCAGCAGCTCGCTCCAAGGCCTGGTAGAAGCTTTCTTT. This encodes CASSSLQGLVEAFF.

This sequence joins TRBV28 and TRBJ2-1, with a tentative D call TRBD1 (5 bases). The V end was cut by 8 bases, the J end by 6 bases, with 17 bases between. The CDR3 consists of 14 residues. Germline V CDR1 and CDR2: MDHEN, SYDVKM. Here the CDR3 DNA reads TGTGCCAGCTCAGTTTATCAGGGTTTCAATGAGCAGTTCTTC. This sequence encodes CASSVYQGFNEQFF. Supplemented by reference TRBV28 and TRBJ2-1, the full variable domain reads DVKVTQSSRYLVKRTGEKVFLECVQDMDHENMFWYRQDPGLGLRLIYFSYDVKMKEKGDIPEGYSVSREKKERFSLILESASTNQTSMYLCASSVYQGFNEQFFGPGTRLTVL.

This clonotype was seen a few times. The chain recombines TRBV7-8 with TRBJ1-6; D call uncertain. Trimming took 8 bases from V and 9 from J, leaving 17 bases between them. Looked up from germline, CDR1 is SGHVS and CDR2 is FQNEAQ. The CDR3 spans 14 residues. The CDR3 DNA reads TGTGCCAGCCTCTTGTTGGCAGGAGTTTCACCCCTCCACTTT. Translating it yields CASLLLAGVSPLHF.

The chain has TRBV25-1 and TRBJ2-7, with D possibly being TRBD2 (6 bases). Trimming removed 0 bases at V and 0 bases at J, with 6 bases between. Per germline, CDR1 MGHDK and CDR2 SYGVNS. This CDR3 contains 14 residues. CDR3 bases: TGTGCCAGCAGTGAATACGGGAGCTCCTACGAGCAGTACTTC. It is translated as CASSEYGSSYEQYF.

This clonotype was counted a few times. The V gene is TRBV7-2, the J gene TRBJ2-5; tentatively, D is TRBD2 (5 bases). In germline, CDR1 is SGHTA, CDR2 FQGNSA. This CDR3 spans 14 amino acids. V was clipped by 7 bases and J by 4 bases, with 16 bases between them. The CDR3: CASKLGGILETQYF. The CDR3 DNA reads TGTGCCAGCAAACTAGGCGGCATATTAGAGACCCAGTACTTC.

This chain joins TRBV12-3 or TRBV12-4 and TRBJ2-2, with a weak D call TRBD1 (5 bases). V lost 7 bases and J lost 8, with 20 bases in between. The CDR3 contains 15 residues. The CDR3 reads CASTPQGIRTGELFF. The DNA of the CDR3 is TGTGCCAGCACACCCCAGGGAATAAGAACGGGGGAGCTGTTTTTT.

This clonotype was counted many times. V usage is TRBV7-9 and J usage is TRBJ2-7; no clear D gene. This CDR3 has 12 residues. V was cut by 0 bases and J by 6 bases, with 6 bases left in between. Germline CDR1 is SEHNR and CDR2 is FQNEAQ (reference sequence). Here the CDR3 reads CASSLAVVEQYF. CDR3 in DNA: TGTGCCAGCAGCTTAGCCGTGGTCGAGCAGTACTTC.

This clonotype was detected ten times or more. This chain joins TRBV4-3 and TRBJ2-7, with D perhaps matching TRBD1 (6 bases). There are 15 residues in the CDR3. CDR1 is LGHNA and CDR2 is YSLEER in the germline V gene. Trimming pared 2 bases from V and 1 base from J, leaving 12 bases between. In nucleotides, the CDR3 is TGCGCCAGCAGCCAAACAGGGCCTTTTTCCTACGAGCAGTACTTC. Translating it yields CASSQTGPFSYEQYF.

This clonotype has just a few counts. The genes are TRBV7-9 and TRBJ2-5, with 9 bases identical to TRBD1. The J segment lost 2 bases and the V segment lost 5 bases, leaving 6 bases of the junction unmatched. Per germline, CDR1 SEHNR and CDR2 FQNEAQ (reference sequence). This CDR3 spans 15 amino acids. The CDR3 bases are TGTGCCAGCAGCATAGGACAGGGGCGACAAGAGACCCAGTACTTC. Translating it yields CASSIGQGRQETQYF.

This clonotype was found a few times. The CDR3 loop reads CASSQVLSGGNTIYF. As DNA, the CDR3 is TGCGCCAGCAGCCAAGTCCTCTCGGGTGGAAACACCATATATTTT. The rearrangement uses TRBV4-1 and TRBJ1-3; unclear D gene. Germline CDR1 MGHRA, CDR2 YSYEKL. V was cut by 1 base and J by 3 bases, with 10 bases left in between. The CDR3 contains 15 residues.

This clonotype came up a few times. The chain couples TRBV29-1 to TRBJ2-3, with D perhaps assigned TRBD1 or TRBD2 (6 bases each). Germline CDR1 SQVTM, CDR2 ANQGSEA. The ends were cut back, 4 bases at V and 0 bases at J, with 11 bases in the middle. CDR3 length equals 14 residues. CDR3 sequence (DNA): TGCAGCGTTGCCAGAGGGGGGAGCACAGATACGCAGTATTTT. It translates to CSVARGGSTDTQYF.

The V and J genes are TRBV6-2 or TRBV6-3 and TRBJ2-3, with TRBD1 matching over 7 bases. Germline V gene data show CDR1 as MNHEY and CDR2 as SVGEGT. J gave up 2 bases and V 5 bases, and 4 bases lay outside the gene matches. The CDR3 spans 14 residues. In DNA form, the CDR3 reads TGTGCCAGCAGTAGGGACAGCGCCACAGATACGCAGTATTTT. Translated: CASSRDSATDTQYF.

The sample holds a few counts of this clonotype. The CDR3 sequence is CASSYDTVSSYNEQFF. The CDR3 DNA sequence: TGTGCCAGCAGTTACGATACGGTGAGCTCCTACAATGAGCAGTTCTTC. The chain links TRBV6-2 or TRBV6-3 to TRBJ2-1; no firm D call. CDR3 size: 16 residues. Between the trimmed V and J ends, which lost 2 bases and 0 bases, there was a span of 11 bases. Germline CDR1 reads MNHEY; CDR2 reads SVGEGT.

The rearrangement links TRBV19 to TRBJ2-7; no clear D. With 2 bases removed from V and 7 bases from J, the gap between germline ends came to 12 bases. CDR1 is LNHDA, CDR2 SQIVND, per germline (reference sequence). This CDR3 contains 13 residues. CDR3: CASSISTVEEQYF. The CDR3 nucleotides read TGTGCCAGTAGTATATCTACAGTCGAAGAGCAGTACTTC.

This clonotype was seen only a few times. This chain connects TRBV6-2 or TRBV6-3 to TRBJ2-1, with TRBD2 matching 9 bases. The germline CDR1 and CDR2 sequences are MNHEY and SVGEGT. This CDR3 has 16 residues. V dropped 5 bases and J dropped 2; count of bases not matched to a gene: 7. The CDR3 nucleotides are TGTGCCAGCAGTCCCGGTCGCGGGGGGGCCTACAATGAGCAGTTCTTC. Translated, it gives CASSPGRGGAYNEQFF.

This chain uses TRBV7-3 with TRBJ1-2; D not resolved. The V end was cut by 5 bases, the J end by 8 bases, with 21 bases between. CDR3 length equals 15 residues. CDR1 and CDR2 from the germline V gene are SGHTA and FQGTGA. For the CDR3, the DNA is TGTGCCAGCAGCCCGGGGAGCAGTTCCATGAGAGGCTACACCTTC. This codes for CASSPGSSSMRGYTF. The variable domain in full, completed from reference TRBV7-3 and TRBJ1-2, reads GAGVSQTPSNKVTEKGKYVELRCDPISGHTALYWYRQSLGQGPEFLIYFQGTGAADDSGLPNDRFFAVRPEGSVSTLKIQRTERGDSAVYLCASSPGSSSMRGYTFGSGTRLTVV.

This clonotype was seen ten or more times. The CDR3 DNA sequence: TGCAGTGCTCGCAGGGGGAGCAATTGGGAGACCCAGTACTTC. Its translation: CSARRGSNWETQYF. V and J are TRBV20-1 and TRBJ2-5; 7 bases fit TRBD1. CDR1 is DFQATT and CDR2 is SNEGSKA in the germline V gene (reference sequence). The CDR3 is 14 residues long. The V and J ends lost 5 bases and 5 bases, in that order; junction bases with no gene match: 11.

This chain connects TRBV4-3 to TRBJ1-2; D ambiguous. CDR3 size: 16 residues. Trimming took off 1 base at V and 8 bases at J, with 20 bases between the two ends. Germline V lookup: CDR1 LGHNA, CDR2 YSLEER. CDR3 sequence (DNA): TGCGCCAGCAGCCAAGGGCTCTTGGAGGATTTAAACGGCTACACCTTC. It encodes CASSQGLLEDLNGYTF.

The chain carries TRBV9 and TRBJ2-3; no clear D. The germline V gene has CDR1 SGDLS and CDR2 YYNGEE. CDR3 length: 13 residues. Deletions cut 3 bases from V and 1 base from J, with 6 bases between. CDR3 nucleotide sequence: TGTGCCAGCAGCGCGCAAGGCACAGATACGCAGTATTTT. Amino acid sequence: CASSAQGTDTQYF.

This clonotype was counted at least ten times. The rearrangement links TRBV27 to TRBJ2-2, with D unclear. Per the germline V gene, CDR1 is MNHEY and CDR2 is SMNVEV (reference sequence). The CDR3 is made up of 13 amino acids. With 3 bases removed from V and 2 bases from J, the gap between germline ends came to 4 bases. CDR3 DNA sequence: TGTGCCAGCAGTTTCATTAACACCGGGGAGCTGTTTTTT. Translating it yields CASSFINTGELFF.